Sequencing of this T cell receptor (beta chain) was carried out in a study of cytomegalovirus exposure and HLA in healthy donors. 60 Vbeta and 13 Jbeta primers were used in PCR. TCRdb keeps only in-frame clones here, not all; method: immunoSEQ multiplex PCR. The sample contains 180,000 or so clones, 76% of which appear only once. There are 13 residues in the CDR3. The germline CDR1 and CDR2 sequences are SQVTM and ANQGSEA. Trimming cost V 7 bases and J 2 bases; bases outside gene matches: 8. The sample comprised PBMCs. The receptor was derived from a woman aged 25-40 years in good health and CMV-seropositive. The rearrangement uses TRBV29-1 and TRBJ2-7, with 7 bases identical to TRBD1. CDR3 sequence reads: CSAEDRKTYEQYF. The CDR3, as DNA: TGCAGCGCCGAGGACAGGAAAACCTACGAGCAGTACTTC.